Listed below are T cell receptor beta chains from one sample, sequenced in a study of identical twins. From the 5' RACE reads, TCRdb called clonotypes with MiXCR, one entry per CDR3 protein. The profile covers 200,000 to 300,000 distinct CDR3 sequences, with about 7.3% appearing a single time and under 4% taken by the ten largest. The same data also went into a second study, on yellow fever vaccine responses in identical twins.

The sequencing input was memory (CD45RO+) T cells sorted from blood. The origin of the receptors is a woman aged 18-29 years in good health. Each CDR3 is given with its conserved first and last residue. D genes are given only for firm matches. Some rows have no size entry. The others give once, few or many, or a class for an expanded clone.

cdr3_nt cdr3_aa clone_size v_call d_call j_call cdr3_length
TGTGCCGCCCACGGGGGGTTTGAAGCTTTCTTT CAAHGGFEAFF many TRBV24-1 - TRBJ1-1 11
TGTGCCAGCACGGGACGAGGCTACGAGCAGTACTTC CASTGRGYEQYF once TRBV21-1 - TRBJ2-7 12
TGTGCCAGCAGCCATAAGGGTGTTTATGGCTACACCTTC CASSHKGVYGYTF - TRBV3-1 - TRBJ1-2 13
TGTGCCAGCAGCTTATGGCTAGCGGGAGGGAACAATGAGCAGTTCTTC CASSLWLAGGNNEQFF few TRBV7-9 TRBD2 TRBJ2-1 16
TGTGCCATCAGTGAGTATACTAGCTACGAGCAGTACTTC CAISEYTSYEQYF few TRBV10-3 - TRBJ2-7 13
TGTGCCAGCAGCTTAGCGGGACTAGCGGGATCTAATGAGCAGTTCTTC CASSLAGLAGSNEQFF few TRBV7-8 TRBD2 TRBJ2-1 16
TGTGCCAGCGCGTCCCAAGAGACCCAGTACTTC CASASQETQYF - TRBV12-3/TRBV12-4 - TRBJ2-5 11
TGTGCCAGCAGCTTGTACCGGGACAGGGAAACAGATACGCAGTATTTT CASSLYRDRETDTQYF - TRBV5-6 TRBD1 TRBJ2-3 16
TGTGCCATCAGTGGGGGGTCAGGGGGTGAAGCTTTCTTT CAISGGSGGEAFF - TRBV10-3 TRBD1 TRBJ1-1 13
TGCAGTGCTAGAGGGGAAACTGAAGCTTTCTTT CSARGETEAFF - TRBV20-1 - TRBJ1-1 11
TGTGCCAGCAGCTACACCCCGGACAGGAGCAATGAGCAGTTCTTC CASSYTPDRSNEQFF few TRBV7-9 TRBD1 TRBJ2-1 15
TGCAGCGTCGACGGGACAGGGGGGAGTGAGCAGTTCTTC CSVDGTGGSEQFF many TRBV29-1 TRBD1 TRBJ2-1 13
TGCAGTGCGCCGGGACTAGCGTTAAAGACCCAGTACTTC CSAPGLALKTQYF few TRBV20-1 TRBD2 TRBJ2-5 13
TGTGCCAGCAGCATCCCCAGGGAGGGACGAAATCAGCCCCAGCATTTT CASSIPREGRNQPQHF few TRBV7-3 - TRBJ1-5 16
TGTGCCAGCAGTTACTCTGGCTTTCTCCAAGAGACCCAGTACTTC CASSYSGFLQETQYF - TRBV6-5 - TRBJ2-5 15
TGTGCCAGCAGTTTAGACAGGGGTGGCTACACCTTC CASSLDRGGYTF few TRBV12-3/TRBV12-4 TRBD1 TRBJ1-2 12
TGTGCCAGCAGGATCGGGGGACATGGGGCCGCAGATACGCAGTATTTT CASRIGGHGAADTQYF - TRBV7-3 - TRBJ2-3 16
TGTGCCAGCAGCTCTGTTGGTGGGGAGACCCAGTACTTC CASSSVGGETQYF - TRBV7-6 - TRBJ2-5 13
TGTGCCAGCAGTATCGGTTCCTCTGGGGCCAACGTCCTGACTTTC CASSIGSSGANVLTF - TRBV12-3/TRBV12-4 - TRBJ2-6 15
TGTGCCAGCAGTGACACAGGGGGCGGGAAGACCCAGTACTTC CASSDTGGGKTQYF - TRBV6-1 TRBD1 TRBJ2-5 14
TGTGCCAGCAGCACCCCTAGCGGGAGCTATTTTTTTGAGCAGTTCTTC CASSTPSGSYFFEQFF few TRBV7-9 TRBD2 TRBJ2-1 16
TGTGCCAGCAGTCAAAGGACAGGAGCGGCCTACGAGCAGTACTTC CASSQRTGAAYEQYF many TRBV27 TRBD1 TRBJ2-7 15
TGTGCCAGCAGCTTAGGACTACATCCCTATGGCTACACCTTC CASSLGLHPYGYTF few TRBV7-2 - TRBJ1-2 14
TGTGCCAGCAGTCGACCCAATACGAACAGGGCCCATGGCTACACCTTC CASSRPNTNRAHGYTF - TRBV6-1 - TRBJ1-2 16
TGTGCCAGCAGGTCCGCAGGGGACCCAGACAATCAGCCCCAGCATTTT CASRSAGDPDNQPQHF few TRBV28 - TRBJ1-5 16
TGTGCCAGCAGCCATACGAATCAGCCCCAGCATTTT CASSHTNQPQHF few TRBV14 - TRBJ1-5 12
TGCAGTGCTAGCCAAGCGACTAGCGGTTACAATGAGCAGTTCTTC CSASQATSGYNEQFF few TRBV20-1 TRBD2 TRBJ2-1 15
TGTGCCAGCAGCCCGCTAGGAGCAACTAATGAAAAACTGTTTTTT CASSPLGATNEKLFF many TRBV7-2 - TRBJ1-4 15
TGTGCCAGCAGCCAGGACCGTGACAGGGGGCTTGGCTACACCTTC CASSQDRDRGLGYTF few TRBV3-1 TRBD1 TRBJ1-2 15
TGTGCCACCAGTGATTCGCCCGGGAACAATCAGCCCCAGCATTTT CATSDSPGNNQPQHF many TRBV24-1 - TRBJ1-5 15
TGTGCCAGCAGTGTCCAGCAGAACACTGAAGCTTTCTTT CASSVQQNTEAFF few TRBV2 - TRBJ1-1 13
TGTGCCACCAGCAGAGAGGGTTCGGGTCAGCCCCAGCATTTT CATSREGSGQPQHF - TRBV15 - TRBJ1-5 14
TGCAGCGTTACAGTTACAGGGGGCGTCACCGTAGCCAAAAACATTCAGTACTTC CSVTVTGGVTVAKNIQYF - TRBV29-1 TRBD1 TRBJ2-4 18
TGTGCCAGCAGTGTCTCTTTTGGTACCGCAGAGACCCAGTACTTC CASSVSFGTAETQYF - TRBV6-1 - TRBJ2-5 15
TGCAGTGCCGCTGTGGCAGGGGGCGCGGGCGAGCAGTACTTC CSAAVAGGAGEQYF - TRBV20-1 TRBD1 TRBJ2-7 14
TGTGCCAGCAGTTTAAATCCAGATTTCTATGGCTACACCTTC CASSLNPDFYGYTF - TRBV28 - TRBJ1-2 14
TGTGCCAGCAGACCGACAGGCGCCTACGAGCAGTACTTC CASRPTGAYEQYF many TRBV7-9 - TRBJ2-7 13
TGCAGTGCCTTACGGATAGATACGCAGTATTTT CSALRIDTQYF few TRBV20-1 - TRBJ2-3 11
TGTGCCAGCTCACCTACAGGGGCCAGGGAAAAACTGTTTTTT CASSPTGAREKLFF - TRBV18 TRBD1 TRBJ1-4 14
TGTGCCATCAGCGCGGGGCTCCTCAGCTCCTACGAGCAGTACTTC CAISAGLLSSYEQYF - TRBV4-2 - TRBJ2-7 15
TGTGCCAGCAGTGATGGGTCAGGCGCTTTCTTT CASSDGSGAFF few TRBV25-1 - TRBJ1-1 11
TGCAGTGCTCCTGGTGCGGAGAACTATGGCTACACCTTC CSAPGAENYGYTF - TRBV20-1 - TRBJ1-2 13
TGTGCCAGCCACACCGGGACAGGAGGTCTCGAGCAGTACTTC CASHTGTGGLEQYF few TRBV2 TRBD1 TRBJ2-7 14
TGTGCCAGCAGCTTAAACTCGGTCAGGGATACGCAGTATTTT CASSLNSVRDTQYF few TRBV7-6 - TRBJ2-3 14